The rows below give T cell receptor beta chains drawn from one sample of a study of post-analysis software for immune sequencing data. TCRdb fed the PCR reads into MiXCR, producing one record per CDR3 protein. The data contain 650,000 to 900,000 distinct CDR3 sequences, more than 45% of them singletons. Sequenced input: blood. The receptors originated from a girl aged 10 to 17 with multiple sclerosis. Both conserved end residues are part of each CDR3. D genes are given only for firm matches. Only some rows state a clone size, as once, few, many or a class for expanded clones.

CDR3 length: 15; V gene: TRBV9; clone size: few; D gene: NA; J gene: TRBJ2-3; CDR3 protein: CASSVVAERTDTQYF; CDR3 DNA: TGTGCCAGCAGCGTAGTCGCGGAGCGCACAGATACGCAGTATTTT
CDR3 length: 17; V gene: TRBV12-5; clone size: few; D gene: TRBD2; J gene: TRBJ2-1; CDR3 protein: CASGSTSLAGGYNEQFF; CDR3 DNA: TGTGCTAGTGGTTCCACGTCACTAGCGGGAGGGTACAATGAGCAGTTCTTC
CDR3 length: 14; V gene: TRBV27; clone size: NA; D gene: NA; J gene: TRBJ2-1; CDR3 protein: CASSLLGQYNEQFF; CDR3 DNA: TGTGCCAGCAGTTTATTGGGGCAGTACAATGAGCAGTTCTTC
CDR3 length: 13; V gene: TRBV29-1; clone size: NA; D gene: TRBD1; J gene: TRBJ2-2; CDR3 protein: CSVGTQGAGELFF; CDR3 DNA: TGCAGCGTCGGTACACAGGGGGCCGGGGAGCTGTTTTTT
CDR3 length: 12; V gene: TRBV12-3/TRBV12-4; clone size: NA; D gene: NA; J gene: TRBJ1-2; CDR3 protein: CASSFEHYGYTF; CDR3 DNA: TGTGCCAGCAGTTTTGAACATTATGGCTACACCTTC
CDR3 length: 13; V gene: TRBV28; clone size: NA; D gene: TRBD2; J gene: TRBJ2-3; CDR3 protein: CAIEGGGSDTQYF; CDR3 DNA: TGTGCCATCGAAGGAGGCGGGAGTGATACGCAGTATTTT
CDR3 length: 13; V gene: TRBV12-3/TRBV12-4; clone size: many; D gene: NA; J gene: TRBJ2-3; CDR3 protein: CASSFKGADTQYF; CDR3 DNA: TGTGCCAGCAGTTTCAAAGGCGCAGATACGCAGTATTTT
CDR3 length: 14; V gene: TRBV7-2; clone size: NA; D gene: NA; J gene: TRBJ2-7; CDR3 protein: CASSLDATDDEQYF; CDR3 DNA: TGTGCCAGCAGCTTAGATGCGACAGATGACGAGCAGTACTTC
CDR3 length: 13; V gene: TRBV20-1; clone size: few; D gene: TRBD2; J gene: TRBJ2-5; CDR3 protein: CSARTAGGPTQYF; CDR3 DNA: TGCAGTGCTAGAACAGCGGGAGGACCAACCCAGTACTTC
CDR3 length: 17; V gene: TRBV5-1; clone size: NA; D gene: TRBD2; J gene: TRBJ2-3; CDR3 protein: CASSSRKTAGAGDTQYF; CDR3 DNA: TGCGCCAGCAGCTCACGTAAAACAGCGGGAGCGGGAGATACGCAGTATTTT
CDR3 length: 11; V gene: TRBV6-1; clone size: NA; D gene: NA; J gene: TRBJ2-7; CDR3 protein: CASRGPHEQYF; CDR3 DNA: TGTGCCAGCAGGGGACCGCACGAGCAGTACTTC
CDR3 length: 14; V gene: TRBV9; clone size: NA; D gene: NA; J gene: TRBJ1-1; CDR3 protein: CASSVADWGTEAFF; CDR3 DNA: TGTGCCAGCAGCGTAGCGGATTGGGGCACTGAAGCTTTCTTT
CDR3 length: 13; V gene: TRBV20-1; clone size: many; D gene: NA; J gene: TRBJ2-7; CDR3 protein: CSASGRQTYEQYF; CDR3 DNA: TGCAGTGCTAGTGGCAGGCAGACCTACGAGCAGTACTTC
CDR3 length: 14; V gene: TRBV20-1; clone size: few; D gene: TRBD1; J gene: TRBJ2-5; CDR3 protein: CSGPTGQGQETQYF; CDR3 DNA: TGCAGTGGACCCACGGGACAGGGACAAGAGACCCAGTACTTC
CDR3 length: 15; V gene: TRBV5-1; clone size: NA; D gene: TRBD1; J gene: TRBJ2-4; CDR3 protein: CASSSGTTGVNIQYF; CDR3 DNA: TGCGCCAGCAGCTCGGGAACGACAGGGGTAAACATTCAGTACTTC
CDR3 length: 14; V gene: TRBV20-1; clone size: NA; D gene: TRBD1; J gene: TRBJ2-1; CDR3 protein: CSATPGQGIHEQFF; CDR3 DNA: TGCAGTGCCACACCGGGACAGGGTATCCATGAGCAGTTCTTC
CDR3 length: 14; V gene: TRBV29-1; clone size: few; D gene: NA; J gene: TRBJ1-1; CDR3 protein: CSVGRPGGNTEAFF; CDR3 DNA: TGCAGCGTTGGGCGCCCGGGGGGGAACACTGAAGCTTTCTTT
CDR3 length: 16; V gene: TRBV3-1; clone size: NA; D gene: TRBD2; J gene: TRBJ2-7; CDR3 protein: CASSRGLAGGFYEQYF; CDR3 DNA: TGTGCCAGCAGCCGCGGACTAGCGGGAGGATTCTACGAGCAGTACTTC
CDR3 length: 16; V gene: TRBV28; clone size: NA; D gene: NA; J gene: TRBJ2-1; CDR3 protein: CASSFNWDASYNEQFF; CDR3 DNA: TGTGCCAGCAGTTTTAACTGGGATGCCTCCTACAATGAGCAGTTCTTC
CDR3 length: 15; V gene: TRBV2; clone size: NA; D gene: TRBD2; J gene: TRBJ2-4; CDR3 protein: CASKGLAGPQNIQYF; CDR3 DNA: TGTGCCAGCAAGGGACTAGCGGGCCCCCAAAACATTCAGTACTTC
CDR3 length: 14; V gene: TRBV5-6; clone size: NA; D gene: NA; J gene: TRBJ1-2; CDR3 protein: CASSPRGRGYGYTF; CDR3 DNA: TGTGCCAGCAGCCCCCGGGGCAGAGGCTATGGCTACACCTTC
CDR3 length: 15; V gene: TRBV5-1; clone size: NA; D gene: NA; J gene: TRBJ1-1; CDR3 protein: CASSLTGVMGTEAFF; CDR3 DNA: TGCGCCAGCAGCCTCACAGGAGTCATGGGCACTGAAGCTTTCTTT
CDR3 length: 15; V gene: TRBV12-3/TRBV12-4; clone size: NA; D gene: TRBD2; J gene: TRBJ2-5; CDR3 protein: CASSHEERDGETQYF; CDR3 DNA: TGTGCCAGCAGCCACGAGGAGCGGGACGGGGAGACTCAGTACTTC
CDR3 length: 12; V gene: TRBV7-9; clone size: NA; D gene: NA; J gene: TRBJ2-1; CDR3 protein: CASSIRSDEQFF; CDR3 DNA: TGTGCCAGCAGCATAAGGAGCGATGAGCAGTTCTTC
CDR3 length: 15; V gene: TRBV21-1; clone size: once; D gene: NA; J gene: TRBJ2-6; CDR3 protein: CASSPWANGANVLTF; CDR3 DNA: NA
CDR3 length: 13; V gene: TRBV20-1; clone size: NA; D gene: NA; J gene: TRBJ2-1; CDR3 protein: CSAPPPGTDKQFF; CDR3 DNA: TGCAGTGCTCCGCCCCCCGGGACTGATAAGCAGTTCTTC
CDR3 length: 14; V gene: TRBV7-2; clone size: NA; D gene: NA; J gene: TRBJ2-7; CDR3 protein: CASSLVTEAYEQYF; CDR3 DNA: TGTGCCAGCAGCTTAGTCACCGAAGCCTACGAGCAGTACTTC
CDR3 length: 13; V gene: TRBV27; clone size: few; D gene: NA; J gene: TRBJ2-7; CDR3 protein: CASSLTRSYEQYF; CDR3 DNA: TGTGCCAGCAGTTTAACACGCTCCTACGAGCAGTACTTC
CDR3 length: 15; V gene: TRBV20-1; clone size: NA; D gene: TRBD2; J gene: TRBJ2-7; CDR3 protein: CSASRLAGVTYEQYF; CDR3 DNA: TGCAGTGCTAGTAGACTAGCGGGAGTCACCTACGAGCAGTACTTC
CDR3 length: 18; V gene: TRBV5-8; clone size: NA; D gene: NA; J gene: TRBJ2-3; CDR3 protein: CASSHWGGTTSRTDTQYF; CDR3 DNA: TGTGCCAGCAGCCACTGGGGCGGGACGACTTCACGCACAGATACGCAGTATTTT
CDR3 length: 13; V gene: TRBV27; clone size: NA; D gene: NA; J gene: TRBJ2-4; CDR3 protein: CASSYSGQGIQYF; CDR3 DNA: TGTGCCAGCAGCTACAGCGGTCAAGGCATTCAGTACTTC
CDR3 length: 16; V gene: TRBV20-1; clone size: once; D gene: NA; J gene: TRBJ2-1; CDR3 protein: CSARDLAARTDNEQFF; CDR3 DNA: TGCAGTGCTAGAGATTTAGCGGCACGCACGGACAATGAGCAGTTCTTC
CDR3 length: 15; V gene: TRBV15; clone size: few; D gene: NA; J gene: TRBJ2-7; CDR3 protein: CATSRDSQVSYEQYF; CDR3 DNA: TGTGCCACCAGCAGAGATAGTCAGGTTTCCTACGAGCAGTACTTC
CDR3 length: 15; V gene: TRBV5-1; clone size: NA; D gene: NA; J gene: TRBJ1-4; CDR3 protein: CASSLATAASEKLFF; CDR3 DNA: TGCGCCAGCAGCTTGGCAACAGCCGCTTCTGAAAAACTGTTTTTT
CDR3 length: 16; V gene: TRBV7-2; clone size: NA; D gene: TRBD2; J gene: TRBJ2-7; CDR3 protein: CASSRPTSPSSYEQYF; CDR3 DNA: TGTGCCAGCAGCCGACCGACTAGCCCAAGCTCCTACGAGCAGTACTTC
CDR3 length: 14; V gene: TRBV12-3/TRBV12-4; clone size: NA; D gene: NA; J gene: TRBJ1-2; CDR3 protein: CASRPWDAADGYTF; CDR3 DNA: TGTGCCAGCAGACCCTGGGACGCTGCGGATGGCTACACCTTC
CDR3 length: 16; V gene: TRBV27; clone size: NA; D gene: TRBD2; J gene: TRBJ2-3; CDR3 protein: CASSRRTSGLGDTQYF; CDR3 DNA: TGTGCCAGCAGTAGACGGACTAGCGGGTTAGGAGATACGCAGTATTTT
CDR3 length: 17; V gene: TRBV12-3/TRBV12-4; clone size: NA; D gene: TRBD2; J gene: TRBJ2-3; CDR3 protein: CASSPPGLAGVGDTQYF; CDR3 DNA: TGTGCCAGCAGTCCCCCGGGACTAGCGGGAGTGGGGGATACGCAGTATTTT
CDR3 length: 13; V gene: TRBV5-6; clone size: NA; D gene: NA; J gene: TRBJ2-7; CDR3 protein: CASSYGTLHEQYF; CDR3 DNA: TGTGCCAGCAGTTACGGGACTCTCCACGAGCAGTACTTC
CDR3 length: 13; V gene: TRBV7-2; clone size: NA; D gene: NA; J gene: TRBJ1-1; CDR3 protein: CASSPRRTKMAFF; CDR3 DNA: TGTGCCAGCAGCCCCCGGCGGACGAAGATGGCTTTCTTT
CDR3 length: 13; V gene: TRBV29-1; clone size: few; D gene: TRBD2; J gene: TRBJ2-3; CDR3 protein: CSAASGGSDTQYF; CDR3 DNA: TGCAGCGCTGCCTCGGGAGGTTCAGATACGCAGTATTTT
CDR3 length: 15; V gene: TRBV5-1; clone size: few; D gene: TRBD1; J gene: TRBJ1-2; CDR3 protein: CASGRDSEGGYGYTF; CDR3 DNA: TGCGCCAGCGGTCGGGACAGCGAGGGCGGCTATGGCTACACCTTC